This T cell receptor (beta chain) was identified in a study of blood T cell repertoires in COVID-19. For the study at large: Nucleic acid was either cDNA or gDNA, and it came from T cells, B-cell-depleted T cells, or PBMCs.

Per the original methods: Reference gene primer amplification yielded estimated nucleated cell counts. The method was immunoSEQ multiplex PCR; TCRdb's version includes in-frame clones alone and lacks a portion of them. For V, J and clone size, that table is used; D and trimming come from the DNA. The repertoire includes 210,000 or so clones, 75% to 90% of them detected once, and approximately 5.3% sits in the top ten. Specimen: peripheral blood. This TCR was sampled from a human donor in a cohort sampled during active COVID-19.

Here the CDR3 reads CASSYSAGASRDTQYF. CDR3 coding DNA: TGTGCCAGCAGTTATTCAGCGGGAGCCTCGAGGGATACGCAGTATTTT. The genes are TRBV6-5 and TRBJ2-3; 8 bases line up with TRBD2. CDR1 MNHEY and CDR2 SVGAGI come from the germline V gene. Trimming took 3 bases from V and 6 from J; bases not matched to a gene: 11. The CDR3 has 16 amino acids.